Below are 5 T cell receptor beta chains sequenced from a single sample in a study of regulatory T cells in long-lasting Graves disease. Arm-PCR of CDR3 regions with iRepertoire HTBI primers generated TCR beta libraries. TCRdb fed the multiplex PCR reads into MiXCR, producing one record per CDR3 protein. The sample contains 350,000 to 450,000 distinct CDR3 sequences, approximately 15% of which appear only once. Time point described: newly diagnosed GD, antithyroid drugs for less than 3 months. Construction of the TCR library relied on RNA isolated from PBMCs. These same records also appear under a second study, on T cells in Graves' hyperthyroidism and ophthalmopathy.

The material was peripheral blood mononuclear cells (PBMCs), obtained at new diagnosis, from a patient treated with antithyroid drugs. The receptors derive from a man in his forties with Graves disease.

At least ten counts were recorded for this clonotype. J is TRBJ2-2 and V is TRBV6-4; the D is unclear. The CDR3 has 14 residues. Germline lookup yields CDR1 MRHNA and CDR2 SNTAGT. The germline V and J ends were trimmed by 4 bases and 1 base, with 7 bases remaining between them. As DNA, the CDR3 is TGTGCCAGCAGTGTCCTGATGAACACCGGGGAGCTGTTTTTT. Protein: CASSVLMNTGELFF.

This clonotype was observed a handful of times. CDR3 loop: CASSAPGGPRETQYF. CDR3 coding DNA: TGTGCCAGCAGCGCTCCTGGCGGGCCTAGGGAGACCCAGTACTTC. V gene TRBV9 combines with J gene TRBJ2-5; maybe TRBD2 (5 bases). Germline lookup yields CDR1 SGDLS and CDR2 YYNGEE. The V end lost 3 bases, the J end lost 5 bases, and 17 bases lay between the germline ends. The CDR3 covers 15 residues.

This clonotype was detected a few times. One base away lies a much larger clone, so this may be a sequencing read error. V usage is TRBV7-2 and J usage is TRBJ2-1, with D possibly matching TRBD2 (7 bases). The length of the CDR3 is 15 residues. CDR1 is SGHTA and CDR2 is FQGNSA in the germline V gene. CDR3 sequence reads: CASSSDSGGLNEQLF. DNA of the CDR3: TGTGCCAGCAGCTCAGATTCGGGGGGCCTCAATGAGCAGCTCTTC.

This clonotype was seen repeatedly, ten times or more. This chain joins TRBV19 and TRBJ1-5; TRBD1 agrees at 8 bases. This CDR3 has 16 amino acids. Losses at the gene ends were 4 bases for V and 6 bases for J; bases not matched to a gene: 11. Germline CDR1 is LNHDA and CDR2 is SQIVND (reference sequence). CDR3 protein: CASSTRGRWLGQPQHF. The CDR3 nucleotides are TGTGCCAGTAGTACCAGGGGGCGCTGGTTGGGTCAGCCCCAGCATTTT.

This clonotype was detected ten times or more. The V call is TRBV20-1, the J call TRBJ1-2; TRBD1 agrees at 7 bases. V lost 5 bases, J lost 4 bases, and 10 bases stayed unmatched. This CDR3 is 14 amino acids long. Germline V gene sequence: CDR1 DFQATT, CDR2 SNEGSKA (reference sequence). The DNA for the CDR3 is TGCAGTGCTGGGAGAAGAACAGGGGTCTATGGCTACACCTTC. Its protein is CSAGRRTGVYGYTF.